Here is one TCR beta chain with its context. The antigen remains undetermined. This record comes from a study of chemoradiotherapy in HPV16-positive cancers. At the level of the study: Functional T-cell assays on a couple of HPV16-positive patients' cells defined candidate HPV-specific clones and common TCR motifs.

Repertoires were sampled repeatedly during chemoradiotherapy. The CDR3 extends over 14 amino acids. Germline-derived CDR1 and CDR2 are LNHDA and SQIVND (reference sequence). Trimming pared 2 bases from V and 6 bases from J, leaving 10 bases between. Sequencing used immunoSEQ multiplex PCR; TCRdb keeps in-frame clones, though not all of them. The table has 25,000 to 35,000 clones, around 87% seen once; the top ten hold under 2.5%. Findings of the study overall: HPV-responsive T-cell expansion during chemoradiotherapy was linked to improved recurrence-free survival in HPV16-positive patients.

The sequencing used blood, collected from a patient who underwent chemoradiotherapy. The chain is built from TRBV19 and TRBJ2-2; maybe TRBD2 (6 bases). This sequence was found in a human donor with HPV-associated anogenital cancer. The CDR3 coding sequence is TGTGCCAGTAGTATAAGGAGGGAGTCCGGGGAGCTGTTTTTT. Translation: CASSIRRESGELFF.